A single sample is the source of the 14 T cell receptor beta chains below, sequenced in a study of OX40 agonist ivuxolimab in advanced cancers. TCRdb's table, derived via immunoSEQ multiplex PCR, lists solely in-frame clones and lacks some. The sample contains about 64,000 clones, about 81% of which appear only once. Source: CD4+ or CD8+ T cells sorted from blood, taken in a trial of the OX40 agonist ivuxolimab. These receptors came from an adult with an advanced solid tumor such as melanoma, head and neck, liver or kidney cancer.

The gene calls are TRBV18 and TRBJ2-1, with 9 bases fitting TRBD1. The junction had 4 bases not matched to a gene; V was cut back by 5 bases and J by 2 bases. The CDR3 is 15 residues long. The germline V gene has CDR1 KGHSH and CDR2 LQKENI. The CDR3 loop reads CASSMDRGAYNEQFF. CDR3 DNA sequence: TGTGCCAGCTCAATGGACAGGGGCGCCTACAATGAGCAGTTCTTC.

This chain links TRBV2 with TRBJ2-3, with unresolved D. This CDR3 comprises 14 residues. Germline CDR1 reads SNHLY; CDR2 reads FYNNEI. Trimming shortened V by 6 bases and J by 2 bases, and 12 bases separated the two germline ends. This CDR3 reads CASSSDGYTDTQYF. The CDR3, as DNA: TGTGCCAGCAGCTCGGACGGATACACAGATACGCAGTATTTT.

CDR3 residues: CASTPGINQPQHF. Written as DNA, the CDR3 is TGTGCCAGTACCCCGGGGATCAATCAGCCCCAGCATTTT. The gene calls are TRBV6-5 and TRBJ1-5; D gene ambiguous. The CDR3 contains 13 residues. Germline assignment: CDR1 MNHEY and CDR2 SVGAGI. V shed 9 bases and J shed 3 bases, with 12 bases lying between them.

This clone was counted a few times. The chain couples TRBV11-1 to TRBJ1-1; the D is unclear. The V gene's germline CDR1 is SGHAT and CDR2 FQDESV (reference sequence). The CDR3 spans 14 residues. V gave up 5 bases and J gave up 1 base, with 11 bases separating them. This CDR3 reads CASSPPGKNTEAFF. The CDR3 nucleotides are TGTGCCAGCAGCCCTCCGGGGAAGAACACTGAAGCTTTCTTT.

The gene calls are TRBV28 and TRBJ1-2, with TRBD1 as a possible D gene (6 bases). The CDR3 covers 16 residues. Trimming removed 5 bases from V and 5 bases from J, with 21 bases in between. Germline V lookup: CDR1 MDHEN, CDR2 SYDVKM. The CDR3 sequence is CASSPWATGLVYGYTF. CDR3 nucleotides: TGTGCCAGCAGTCCCTGGGCGACAGGTTTGGTTTATGGCTACACCTTC.

CDR3 protein: CSGRRADTQYF. DNA for the CDR3: TGCAGCGGCCGCAGGGCAGATACGCAGTATTTT. This chain links TRBV29-1 with TRBJ2-3; D may be TRBD1 (5 bases). Germline values: CDR1 SQVTM, CDR2 ANQGSEA. The V gene lost 7 bases and the J gene lost 4 bases, with 9 bases spanning the gap. The CDR3 extends over 11 amino acids.

There are a few counts of this clone. The V gene is TRBV5-1, the J gene TRBJ1-1, with a possible D match to TRBD1 (6 bases). CDR3 length equals 16 residues. Germline V gives CDR1 SGHRS, CDR2 YFSETQ. V was shortened by 3 bases and J by 3 bases, with 18 bases between the two germline ends. This CDR3 reads CASSWGGRAQYTEAFF. The DNA of the CDR3 is TGCGCCAGCAGCTGGGGGGGCCGGGCACAATACACTGAAGCTTTCTTT. The complete variable domain, with remaining parts taken from reference TRBV5-1 and TRBJ1-1, reads KAGVTQTPRYLIKTRGQQVTLSCSPISGHRSVSWYQQTPGQGLQFLFEYFSETQRNKGNFPGRFSGRQFSNSRSEMNVSTLELGDSALYLCASSWGGRAQYTEAFFGQGTRLTVV.

V usage is TRBV11-3 and J usage is TRBJ2-3, with TRBD1 identical over 8 bases. Germline CDR1 SGHNT, CDR2 YENEEA. V was clipped by 5 bases and J by 1 base; unmatched bases: 8. The length of the CDR3 is 16 residues. The CDR3 bases are TGTGCCAGCAGCGTAAGACAGGGGCATGGCACAGATACGCAGTATTTT. Amino acids: CASSVRQGHGTDTQYF. The full variable domain, rest sourced from reference TRBV11-3 and TRBJ2-3, is EAGVVQSPRYKIIEKKQPVAFWCNPISGHNTLYWYLQNLGQGPELLIRYENEEAVDDSQLPKDRFSAERLKGVDSTLKIQPAELGDSAVYLCASSVRQGHGTDTQYFGPGTRLTVL.

The chain recombines TRBV6-5 with TRBJ2-3; D is ambiguous. This CDR3 has 12 amino acids. CDR1 is MNHEY, CDR2 SVGAGI, per germline. V lost 2 bases and J 6 bases, leaving 6 bases between the germline ends. CDR3 coding DNA: TGTGCCAGCAGTTACCTAGGGGATACGCAGTATTTT. It encodes CASSYLGDTQYF.

This rearrangement joins TRBV14 to TRBJ2-1; 10 nucleotides match TRBD2. CDR3 length equals 14 residues. Trimming removed 5 bases from V and 7 bases from J; junction bases left unmatched: 5. Germline V gene sequence: CDR1 SGHDN, CDR2 FVKESK. The CDR3: CASSYRTSGNEQFF. DNA of the CDR3: TGTGCCAGCAGCTACAGGACTAGCGGTAATGAGCAGTTCTTC.

The chain combines TRBV5-4 with TRBJ1-3, with D maybe TRBD1 (6 bases). Germline-derived CDR1 and CDR2 are SGHNT and YYREEE (reference sequence). Trimming removed 2 bases from V and 0 bases from J, with 18 bases in between. The CDR3 contains 18 residues. This CDR3 reads CASSFLEQGSRSGNTIYF. CDR3 sequence (DNA): TGTGCCAGCAGCTTCTTAGAACAGGGTTCCCGCTCTGGAAACACCATATATTTT.

This clone was seen just once. The chain is built from TRBV4-1 and TRBJ2-7, with 7 nucleotides matching TRBD1. This CDR3 contains 17 residues. Germline CDR1 and CDR2: MGHRA and YSYEKL. V lost 2 bases, J lost 0 bases, and 10 bases stayed unmatched. The CDR3 protein is CASSQPTTGHLSYEQYF. In nucleotides, the CDR3 is TGCGCCAGCAGCCAACCTACGACAGGGCACCTCTCCTACGAGCAGTACTTC.

CDR3 sequence: CASSERGGFYNEQFF. The CDR3 nucleotides read TGTGCCAGCAGTGAACGGGGGGGGTTTTACAATGAGCAGTTCTTC. The chain couples TRBV2 to TRBJ2-1; 8 nucleotides line up with TRBD2. The CDR3 spans 15 residues. V shed 2 bases and J 4 bases; nucleotides not matched to a gene: 4. CDR1 SNHLY and CDR2 FYNNEI come from the germline V gene.

Points on this clone: One end of the junction does not line up with germline, which may come from a read error. The V call is TRBV7-7, the J call TRBJ2-5; TRBD1 or TRBD2 may be the D gene (5 bases each). The CDR3 loop spans 15 amino acids. Germline values: CDR1 SSHAT, CDR2 FNYEAQ (reference sequence). The CDR3, as DNA: TGTGCTAGCAGCTTAGTGAGGGGTAACCAAGAGACCCAGTACTTC. Its translation is CASSLVRGNQETQYF.